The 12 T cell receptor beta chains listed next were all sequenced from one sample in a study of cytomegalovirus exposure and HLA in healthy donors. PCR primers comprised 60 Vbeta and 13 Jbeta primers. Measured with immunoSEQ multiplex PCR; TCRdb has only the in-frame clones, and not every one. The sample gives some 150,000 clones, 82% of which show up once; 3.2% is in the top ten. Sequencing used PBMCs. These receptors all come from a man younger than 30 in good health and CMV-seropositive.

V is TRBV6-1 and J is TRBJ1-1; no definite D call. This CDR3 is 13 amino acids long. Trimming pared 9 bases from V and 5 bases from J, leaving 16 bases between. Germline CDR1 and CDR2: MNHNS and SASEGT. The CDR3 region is CASHLQYSTEAFF. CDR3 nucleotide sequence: TGTGCCAGTCACCTACAGTATTCGACTGAAGCTTTCTTT.

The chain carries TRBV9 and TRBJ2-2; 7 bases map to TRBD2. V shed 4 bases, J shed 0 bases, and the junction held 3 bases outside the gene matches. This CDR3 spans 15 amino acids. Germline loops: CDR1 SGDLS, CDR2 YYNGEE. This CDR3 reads CASSSLAANTGELFF. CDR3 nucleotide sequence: TGTGCCAGCAGCTCCCTAGCGGCGAACACCGGGGAGCTGTTTTTT.

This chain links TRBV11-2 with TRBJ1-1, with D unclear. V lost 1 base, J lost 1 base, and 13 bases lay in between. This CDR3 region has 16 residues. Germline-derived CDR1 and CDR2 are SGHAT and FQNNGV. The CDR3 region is CASSLGAGLPNTEAFF. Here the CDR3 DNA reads TGTGCCAGCAGCTTAGGGGCAGGTCTACCGAACACTGAAGCTTTCTTT.

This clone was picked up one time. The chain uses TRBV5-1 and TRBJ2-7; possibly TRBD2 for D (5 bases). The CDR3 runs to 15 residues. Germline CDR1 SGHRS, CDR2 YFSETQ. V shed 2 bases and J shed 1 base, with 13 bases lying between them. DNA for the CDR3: TGCGCCAGCAGCTTCTGGGAGCCCCCGTCCTACGAGCAGTACTTC. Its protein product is CASSFWEPPSYEQYF.

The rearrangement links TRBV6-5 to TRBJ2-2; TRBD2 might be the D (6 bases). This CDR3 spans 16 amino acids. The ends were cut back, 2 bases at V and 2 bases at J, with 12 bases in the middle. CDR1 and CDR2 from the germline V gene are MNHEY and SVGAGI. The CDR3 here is CASSYEAGLNTGELFF. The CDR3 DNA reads TGTGCCAGCAGTTACGAGGCGGGGTTAAACACCGGGGAGCTGTTTTTT.

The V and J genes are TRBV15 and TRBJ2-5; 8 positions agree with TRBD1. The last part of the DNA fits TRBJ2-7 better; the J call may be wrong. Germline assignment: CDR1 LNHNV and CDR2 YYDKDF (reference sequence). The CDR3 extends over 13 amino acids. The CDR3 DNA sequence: TGTGCCACCGGACGGACAGGGCCCTACGAGCAGTACTTC. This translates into CATGRTGPYEQYF.

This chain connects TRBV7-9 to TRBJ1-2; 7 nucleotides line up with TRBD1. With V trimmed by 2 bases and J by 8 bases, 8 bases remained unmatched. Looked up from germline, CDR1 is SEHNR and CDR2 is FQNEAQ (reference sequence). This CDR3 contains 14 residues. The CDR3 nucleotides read TGTGCCAGCAGCTTATCTGGGACAGATATGGGCTACACCTTC. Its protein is CASSLSGTDMGYTF.

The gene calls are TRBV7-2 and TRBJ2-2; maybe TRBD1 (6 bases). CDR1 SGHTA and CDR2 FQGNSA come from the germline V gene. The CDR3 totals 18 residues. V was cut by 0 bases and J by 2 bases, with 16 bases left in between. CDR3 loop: CASSLAVRDTVNTGELFF. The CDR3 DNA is TGTGCCAGCAGCTTAGCGGTCCGGGACACAGTTAACACCGGGGAGCTGTTTTTT.

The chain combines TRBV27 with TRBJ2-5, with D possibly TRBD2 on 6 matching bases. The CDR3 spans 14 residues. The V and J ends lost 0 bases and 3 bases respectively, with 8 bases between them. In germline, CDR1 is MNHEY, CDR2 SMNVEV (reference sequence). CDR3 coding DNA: TGTGCCAGCAGTTTATCAGGCGGGAAAGAGACCCAGTACTTC. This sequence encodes CASSLSGGKETQYF.

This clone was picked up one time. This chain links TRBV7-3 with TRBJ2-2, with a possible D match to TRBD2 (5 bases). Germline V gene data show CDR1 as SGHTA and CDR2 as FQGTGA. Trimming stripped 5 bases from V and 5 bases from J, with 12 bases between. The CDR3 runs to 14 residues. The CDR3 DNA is TGTGCCAGCAGCCCAGAGGGTTGGACCGGGGAGCTGTTTTTT. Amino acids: CASSPEGWTGELFF.

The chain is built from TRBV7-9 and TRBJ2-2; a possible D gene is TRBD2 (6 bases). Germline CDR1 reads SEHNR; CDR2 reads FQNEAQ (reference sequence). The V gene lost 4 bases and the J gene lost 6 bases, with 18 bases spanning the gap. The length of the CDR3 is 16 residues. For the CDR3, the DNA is TGTGCCAGCAGCTCAACCGGGACTTCGGGGGCCGGGGAGCTGTTTTTT. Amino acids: CASSSTGTSGAGELFF.

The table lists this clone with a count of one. The CDR3 DNA reads TGCAGCGTTCCAGAAAATGAGCAGTTCTTC. Translated, it gives CSVPENEQFF. The chain employs TRBV29-1 and TRBJ2-1; no definite D call. Looked up from germline, CDR1 is SQVTM and CDR2 is ANQGSEA. The ends were cut back, 5 bases at V and 7 bases at J, with 6 bases in the middle. The CDR3 has 10 amino acids.